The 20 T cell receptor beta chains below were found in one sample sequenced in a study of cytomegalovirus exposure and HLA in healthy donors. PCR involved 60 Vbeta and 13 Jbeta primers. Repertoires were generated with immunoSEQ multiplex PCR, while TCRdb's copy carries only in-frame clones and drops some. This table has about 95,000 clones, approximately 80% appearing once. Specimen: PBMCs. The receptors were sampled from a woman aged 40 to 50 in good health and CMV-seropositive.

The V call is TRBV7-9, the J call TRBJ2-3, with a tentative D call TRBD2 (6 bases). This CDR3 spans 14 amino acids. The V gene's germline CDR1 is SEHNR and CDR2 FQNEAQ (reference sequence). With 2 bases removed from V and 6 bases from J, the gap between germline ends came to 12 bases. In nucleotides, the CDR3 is TGTGCCAGCAGCTTATCCTCTAGCGTGGATACGCAGTATTTT. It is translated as CASSLSSSVDTQYF.

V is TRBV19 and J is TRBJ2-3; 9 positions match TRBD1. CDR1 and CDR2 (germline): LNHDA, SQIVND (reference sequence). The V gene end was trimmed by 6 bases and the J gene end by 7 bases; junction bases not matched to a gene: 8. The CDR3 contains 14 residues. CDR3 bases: TGTGCCAGTAGCCCGGGACAGGGTCTTAATACGCAGTATTTT. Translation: CASSPGQGLNTQYF. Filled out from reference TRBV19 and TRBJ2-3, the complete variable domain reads DGGITQSPKYLFRKEGQNVTLSCEQNLNHDAMYWYRQDPGQGLRLIYYSQIVNDFQKGDIAEGYSVSREKKESFPLTVTSAQKNPTAFYLCASSPGQGLNTQYFGPGTRLTVL.

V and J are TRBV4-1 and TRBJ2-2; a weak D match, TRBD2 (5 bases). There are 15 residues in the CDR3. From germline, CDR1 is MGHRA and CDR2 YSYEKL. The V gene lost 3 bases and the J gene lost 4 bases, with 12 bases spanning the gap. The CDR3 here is CASSQPTRSTGELFF. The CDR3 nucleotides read TGCGCCAGCAGCCAGCCCACTAGAAGCACCGGGGAGCTGTTTTTT.

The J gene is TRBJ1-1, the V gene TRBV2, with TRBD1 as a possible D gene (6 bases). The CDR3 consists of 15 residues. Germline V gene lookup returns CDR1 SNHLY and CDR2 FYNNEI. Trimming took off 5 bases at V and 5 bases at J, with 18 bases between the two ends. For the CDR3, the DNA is TGTGCCAGCAGTTTTACTACAGGGTTCGGGACTGAAGCTTTCTTT. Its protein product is CASSFTTGFGTEAFF.

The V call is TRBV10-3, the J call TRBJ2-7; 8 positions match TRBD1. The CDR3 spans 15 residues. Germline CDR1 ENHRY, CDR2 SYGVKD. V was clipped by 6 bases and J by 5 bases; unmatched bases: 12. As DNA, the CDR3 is TGTGCCATCAGCCTTCACTCGACAGGGGTGGACGAGCAGTACTTC. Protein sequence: CAISLHSTGVDEQYF.

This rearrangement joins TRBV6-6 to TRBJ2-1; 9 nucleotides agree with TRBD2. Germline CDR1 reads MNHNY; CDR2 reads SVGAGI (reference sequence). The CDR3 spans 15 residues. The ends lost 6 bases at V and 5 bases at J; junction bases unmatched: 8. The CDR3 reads CASRPLTSGNNEQFF. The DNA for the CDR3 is TGTGCCAGCAGGCCTTTGACTAGCGGTAACAATGAGCAGTTCTTC.

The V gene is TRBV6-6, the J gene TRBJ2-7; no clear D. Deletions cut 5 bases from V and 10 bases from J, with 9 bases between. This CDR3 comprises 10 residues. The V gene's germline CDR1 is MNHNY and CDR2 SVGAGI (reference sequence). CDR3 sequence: CASSTSPQYF. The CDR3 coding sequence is TGTGCCAGCAGTACTTCCCCCCAGTACTTC.

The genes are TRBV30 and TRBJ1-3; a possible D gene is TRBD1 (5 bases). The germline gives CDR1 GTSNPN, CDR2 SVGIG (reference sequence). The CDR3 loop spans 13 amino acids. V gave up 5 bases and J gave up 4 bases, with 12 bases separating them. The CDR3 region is CAWSAGMGNTIYF. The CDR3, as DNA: TGTGCCTGGTCGGCAGGGATGGGAAACACCATATATTTT.

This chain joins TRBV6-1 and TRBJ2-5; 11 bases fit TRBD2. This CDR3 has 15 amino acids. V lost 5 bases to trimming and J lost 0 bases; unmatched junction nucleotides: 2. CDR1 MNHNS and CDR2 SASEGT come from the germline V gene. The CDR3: CASSWTSGHQETQYF. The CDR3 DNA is TGTGCCAGCAGTTGGACTAGCGGGCACCAAGAGACCCAGTACTTC.

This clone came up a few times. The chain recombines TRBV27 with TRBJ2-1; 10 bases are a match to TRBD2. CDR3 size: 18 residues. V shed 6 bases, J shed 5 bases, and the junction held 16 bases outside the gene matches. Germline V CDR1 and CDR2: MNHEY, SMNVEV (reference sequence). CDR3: CASRHRGARLAGNNEQFF. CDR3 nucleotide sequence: TGTGCCAGCAGACACAGGGGAGCGAGACTAGCGGGTAACAATGAGCAGTTCTTC.

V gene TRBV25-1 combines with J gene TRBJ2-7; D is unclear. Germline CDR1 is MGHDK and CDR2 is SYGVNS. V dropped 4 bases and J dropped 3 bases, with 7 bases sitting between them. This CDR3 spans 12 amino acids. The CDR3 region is CASSVHGYEQYF. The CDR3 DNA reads TGTGCCAGCAGTGTTCACGGCTACGAGCAGTACTTC.

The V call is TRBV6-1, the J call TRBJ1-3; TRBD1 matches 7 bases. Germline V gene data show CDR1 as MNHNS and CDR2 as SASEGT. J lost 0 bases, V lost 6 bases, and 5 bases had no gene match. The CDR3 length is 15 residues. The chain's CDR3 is CASRRTGDSGNTIYF. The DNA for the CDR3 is TGTGCCAGCAGGAGAACAGGGGACTCTGGAAACACCATATATTTT.

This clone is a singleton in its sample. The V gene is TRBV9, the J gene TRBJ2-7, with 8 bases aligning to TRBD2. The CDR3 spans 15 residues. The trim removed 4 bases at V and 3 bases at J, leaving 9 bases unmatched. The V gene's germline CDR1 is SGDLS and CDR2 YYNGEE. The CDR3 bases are TGTGCCAGCAGCTTGAGGGGGACTAGTAACTACGAGCAGTACTTC. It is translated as CASSLRGTSNYEQYF.

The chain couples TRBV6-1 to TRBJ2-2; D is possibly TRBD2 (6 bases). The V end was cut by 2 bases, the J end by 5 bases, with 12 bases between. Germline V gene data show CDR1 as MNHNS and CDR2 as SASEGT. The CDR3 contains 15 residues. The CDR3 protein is CASSEYGSFTGELFF. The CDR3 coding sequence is TGTGCCAGCAGTGAATACGGGAGCTTTACCGGGGAGCTGTTTTTT.

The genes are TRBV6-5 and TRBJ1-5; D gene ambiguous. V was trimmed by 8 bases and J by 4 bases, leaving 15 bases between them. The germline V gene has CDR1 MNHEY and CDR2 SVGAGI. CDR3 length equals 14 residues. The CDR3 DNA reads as TGTGCCAGCTCCTTAAGAGGGTGGAATCAGCCCCAGCATTTT. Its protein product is CASSLRGWNQPQHF.

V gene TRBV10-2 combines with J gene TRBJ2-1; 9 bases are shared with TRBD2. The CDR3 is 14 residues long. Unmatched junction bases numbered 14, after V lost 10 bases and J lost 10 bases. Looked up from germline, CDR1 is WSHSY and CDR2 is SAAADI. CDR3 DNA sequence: TGCGCCACCCTGCCGGGACTAGCCGGGGGGGAGCAGTTCTTC. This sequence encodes CATLPGLAGGEQFF.

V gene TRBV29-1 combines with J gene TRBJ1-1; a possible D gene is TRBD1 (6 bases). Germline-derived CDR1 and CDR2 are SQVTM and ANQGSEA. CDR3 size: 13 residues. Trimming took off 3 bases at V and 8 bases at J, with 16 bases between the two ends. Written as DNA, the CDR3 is TGCAGCGTTGATCGGCAGGGTAGGGGGGAAGCTTTCTTT. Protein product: CSVDRQGRGEAFF. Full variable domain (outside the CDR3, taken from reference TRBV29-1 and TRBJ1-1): SAVISQKPSRDICQRGTSLTIQCQVDSQVTMMFWYRQQPGQSLTLIATANQGSEATYESGFVIDKFPISRPNLTFSTLTVSNMSPEDSSIYLCSVDRQGRGEAFFGQGTRLTVV.

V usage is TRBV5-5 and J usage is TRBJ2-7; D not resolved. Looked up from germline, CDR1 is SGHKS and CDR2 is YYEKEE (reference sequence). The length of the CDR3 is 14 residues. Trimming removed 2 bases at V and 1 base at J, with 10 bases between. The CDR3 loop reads CASSFKQPSYEQYF. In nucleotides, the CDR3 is TGTGCCAGCAGCTTTAAACAGCCTTCCTACGAGCAGTACTTC.

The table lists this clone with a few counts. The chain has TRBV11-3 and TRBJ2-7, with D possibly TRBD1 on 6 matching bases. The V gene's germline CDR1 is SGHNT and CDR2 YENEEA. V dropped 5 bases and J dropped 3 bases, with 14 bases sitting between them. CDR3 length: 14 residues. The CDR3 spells CASSASTGFYEQYF. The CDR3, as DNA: TGTGCCAGCAGCGCAAGTACAGGGTTCTACGAGCAGTACTTC.

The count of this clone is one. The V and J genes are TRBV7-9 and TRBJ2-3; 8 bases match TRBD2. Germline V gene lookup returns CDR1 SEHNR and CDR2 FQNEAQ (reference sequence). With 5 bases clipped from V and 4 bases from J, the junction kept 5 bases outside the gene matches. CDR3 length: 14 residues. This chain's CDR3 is CASSPRTSPDTQYF. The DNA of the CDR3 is TGTGCCAGCAGCCCCCGGACTAGCCCAGATACGCAGTATTTT.